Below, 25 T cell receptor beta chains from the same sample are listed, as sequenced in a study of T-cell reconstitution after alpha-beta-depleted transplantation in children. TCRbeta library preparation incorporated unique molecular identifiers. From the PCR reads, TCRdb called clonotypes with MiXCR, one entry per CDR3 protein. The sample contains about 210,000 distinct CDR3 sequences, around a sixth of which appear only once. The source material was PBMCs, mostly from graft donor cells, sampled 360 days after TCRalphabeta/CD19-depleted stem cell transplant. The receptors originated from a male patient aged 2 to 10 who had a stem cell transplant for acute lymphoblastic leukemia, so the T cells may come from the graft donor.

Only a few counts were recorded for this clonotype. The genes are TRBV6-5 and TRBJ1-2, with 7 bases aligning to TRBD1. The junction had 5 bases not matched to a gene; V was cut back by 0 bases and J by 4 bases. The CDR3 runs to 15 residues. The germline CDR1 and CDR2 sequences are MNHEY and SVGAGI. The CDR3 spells CASSYSGGASYGYTF. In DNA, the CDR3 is TGTGCCAGCAGTTACTCAGGGGGCGCCAGCTATGGCTACACCTTC.

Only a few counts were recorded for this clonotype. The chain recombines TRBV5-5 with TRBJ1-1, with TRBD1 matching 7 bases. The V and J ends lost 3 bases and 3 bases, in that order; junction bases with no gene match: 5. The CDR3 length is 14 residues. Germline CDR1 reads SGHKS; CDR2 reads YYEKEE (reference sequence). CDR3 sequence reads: CASSSRGQHTEAFF. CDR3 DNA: TGTGCCAGCAGCTCAAGGGGGCAGCACACTGAAGCTTTCTTT.

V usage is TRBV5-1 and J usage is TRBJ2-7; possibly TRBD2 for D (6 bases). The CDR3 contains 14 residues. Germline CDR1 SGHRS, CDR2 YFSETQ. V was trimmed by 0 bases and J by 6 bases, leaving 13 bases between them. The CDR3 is CASSLGLTEGEQYF. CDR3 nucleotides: TGCGCCAGCAGCTTGGGACTAACGGAGGGCGAGCAGTACTTC.

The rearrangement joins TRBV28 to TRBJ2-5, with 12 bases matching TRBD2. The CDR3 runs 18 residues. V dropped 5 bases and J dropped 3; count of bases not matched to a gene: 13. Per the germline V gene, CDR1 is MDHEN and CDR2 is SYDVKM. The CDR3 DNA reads TGTGCCAGCAGTGGCCCGTCGGTCCTAGCGGGGGGGGAAGAGACCCAGTACTTC. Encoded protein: CASSGPSVLAGGEETQYF.

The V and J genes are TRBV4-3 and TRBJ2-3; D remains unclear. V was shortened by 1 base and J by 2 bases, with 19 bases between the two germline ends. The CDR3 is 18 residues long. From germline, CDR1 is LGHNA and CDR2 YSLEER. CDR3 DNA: TGCGCCAGCAGCCAAGGTCCCCAAGGTGTTTTACCCACAGATACGCAGTATTTT. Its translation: CASSQGPQGVLPTDTQYF.

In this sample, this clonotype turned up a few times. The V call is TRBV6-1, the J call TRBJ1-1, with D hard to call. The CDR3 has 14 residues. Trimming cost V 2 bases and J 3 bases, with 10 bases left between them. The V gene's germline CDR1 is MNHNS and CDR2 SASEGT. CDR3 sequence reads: CASSEMVRYTEAFF. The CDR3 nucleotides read TGTGCCAGCAGTGAAATGGTGAGGTACACTGAAGCTTTCTTT.

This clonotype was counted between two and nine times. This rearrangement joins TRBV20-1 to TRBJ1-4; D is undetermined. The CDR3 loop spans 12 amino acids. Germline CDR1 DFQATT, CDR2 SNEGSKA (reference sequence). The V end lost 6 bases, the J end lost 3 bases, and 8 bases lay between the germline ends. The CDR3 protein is CSAWKPNEKLFF. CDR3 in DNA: TGCAGTGCCTGGAAGCCTAATGAAAAACTGTTTTTT.

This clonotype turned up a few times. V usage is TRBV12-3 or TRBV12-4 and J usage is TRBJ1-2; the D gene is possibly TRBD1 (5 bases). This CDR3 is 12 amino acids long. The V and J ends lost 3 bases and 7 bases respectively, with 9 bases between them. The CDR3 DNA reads TGTGCCAGCAGTTTTGTGGGACGTGGCTACACCTTC. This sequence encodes CASSFVGRGYTF.

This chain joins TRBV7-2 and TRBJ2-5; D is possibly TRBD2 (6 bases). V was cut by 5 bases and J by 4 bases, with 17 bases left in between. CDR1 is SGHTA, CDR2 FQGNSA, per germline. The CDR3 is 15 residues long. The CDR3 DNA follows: TGTGCCAGCAGCCCGGGACTTCCACTACGAGAGACCCAGTACTTC. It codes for CASSPGLPLRETQYF. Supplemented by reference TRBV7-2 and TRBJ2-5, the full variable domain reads GAGVSQSPSNKVTEKGKDVELRCDPISGHTALYWYRQSLGQGLEFLIYFQGNSAPDKSGLPSDRFSAERTGGSVSTLTIQRTQQEDSAVYLCASSPGLPLRETQYFGPGTRLLVL.

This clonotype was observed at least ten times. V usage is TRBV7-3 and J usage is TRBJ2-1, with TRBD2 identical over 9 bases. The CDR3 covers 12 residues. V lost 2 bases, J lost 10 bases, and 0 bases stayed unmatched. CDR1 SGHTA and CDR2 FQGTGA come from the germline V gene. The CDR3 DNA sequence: TGTGCCAGCAGCTTACTAGCGGGGGAGCAGTTCTTC. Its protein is CASSLLAGEQFF.

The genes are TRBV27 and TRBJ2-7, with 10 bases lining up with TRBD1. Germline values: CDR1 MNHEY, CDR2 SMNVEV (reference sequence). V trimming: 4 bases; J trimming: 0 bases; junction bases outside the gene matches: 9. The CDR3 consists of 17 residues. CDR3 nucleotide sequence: TGTGCCAGCAGTTCGGGACAGGGGCTTGCCCCCTCCTACGAGCAGTACTTC. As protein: CASSSGQGLAPSYEQYF.

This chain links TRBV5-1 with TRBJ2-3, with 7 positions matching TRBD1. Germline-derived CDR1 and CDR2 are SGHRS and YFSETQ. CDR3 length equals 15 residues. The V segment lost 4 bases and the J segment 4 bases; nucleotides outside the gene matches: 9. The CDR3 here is CASSGLTGLADTQYF. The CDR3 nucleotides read TGCGCCAGCAGCGGGTTGACAGGGTTGGCAGATACGCAGTATTTT.

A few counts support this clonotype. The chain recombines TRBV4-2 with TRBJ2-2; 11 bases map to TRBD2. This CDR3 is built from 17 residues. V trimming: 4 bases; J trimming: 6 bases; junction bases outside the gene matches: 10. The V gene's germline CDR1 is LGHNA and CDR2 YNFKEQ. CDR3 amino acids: CASSRLAGGVYSGELFF. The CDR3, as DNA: TGTGCCAGCAGCCGTTTAGCGGGGGGGGTGTATTCCGGGGAGCTGTTTTTT.

The CDR3 spells CASSHDRGRDTGELFF. CDR3 nucleotides: TGCGCCAGCAGCCATGACAGGGGGCGCGACACCGGGGAGCTGTTTTTT. V and J are TRBV4-3 and TRBJ2-2; 10 nucleotides line up with TRBD1. The length of the CDR3 is 16 residues. Trimming cost V 3 bases and J 3 bases; bases outside gene matches: 4. Germline CDR1 is LGHNA and CDR2 is YSLEER.

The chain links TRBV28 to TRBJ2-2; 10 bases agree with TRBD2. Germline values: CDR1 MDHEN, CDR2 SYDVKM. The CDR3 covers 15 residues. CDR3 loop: CSLTSSGRWTGELFF. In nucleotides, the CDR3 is TGTTCACTCACCTCTAGCGGGAGATGGACCGGGGAGCTGTTTTTT.

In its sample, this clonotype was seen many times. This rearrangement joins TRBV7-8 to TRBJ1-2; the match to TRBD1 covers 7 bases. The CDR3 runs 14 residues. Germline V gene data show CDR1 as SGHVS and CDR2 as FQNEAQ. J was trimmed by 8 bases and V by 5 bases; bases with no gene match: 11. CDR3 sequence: CASSPTEGALGYTF. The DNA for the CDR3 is TGTGCCAGCAGCCCCACAGAGGGGGCGCTGGGCTACACCTTC. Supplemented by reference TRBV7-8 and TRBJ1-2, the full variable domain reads GAGVSQSPRYKVAKRGQDVALRCDPISGHVSLFWYQQALGQGPEFLTYFQNEAQLDKSGLPSDRFFAERPEGSVSTLKIQRTQQEDSAVYLCASSPTEGALGYTFGSGTRLTVV.

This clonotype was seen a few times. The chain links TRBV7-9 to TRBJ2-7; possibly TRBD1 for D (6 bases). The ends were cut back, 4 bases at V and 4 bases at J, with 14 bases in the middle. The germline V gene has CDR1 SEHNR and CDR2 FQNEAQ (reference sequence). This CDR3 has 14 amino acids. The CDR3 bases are TGTGCCAGCAGCTCCGACGGGACACAATACGAGCAGTACTTC. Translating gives CASSSDGTQYEQYF.

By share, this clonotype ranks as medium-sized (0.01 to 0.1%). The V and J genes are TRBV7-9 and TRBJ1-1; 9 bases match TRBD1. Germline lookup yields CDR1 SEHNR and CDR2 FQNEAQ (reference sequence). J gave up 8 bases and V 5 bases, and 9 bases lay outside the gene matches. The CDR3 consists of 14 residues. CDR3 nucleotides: TGTGCCAGCAGCAGACAGGGGGGTGTTCGGGAAGCTTTCTTT. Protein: CASSRQGGVREAFF.

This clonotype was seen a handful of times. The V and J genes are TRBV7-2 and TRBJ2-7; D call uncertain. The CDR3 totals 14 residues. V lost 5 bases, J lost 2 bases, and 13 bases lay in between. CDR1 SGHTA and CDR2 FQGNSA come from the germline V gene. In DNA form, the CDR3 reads TGTGCCAGCAGCGAAGGACCGAAAGCCTACGAGCAGTACTTC. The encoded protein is CASSEGPKAYEQYF.

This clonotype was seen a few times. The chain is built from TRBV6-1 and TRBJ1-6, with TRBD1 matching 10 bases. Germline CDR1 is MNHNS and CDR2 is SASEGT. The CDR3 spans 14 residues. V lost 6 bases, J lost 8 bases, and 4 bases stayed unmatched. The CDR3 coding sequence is TGTGCCAGCAGCGACAGGGGGCCGGATTCACCCCTCCACTTT. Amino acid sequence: CASSDRGPDSPLHF.

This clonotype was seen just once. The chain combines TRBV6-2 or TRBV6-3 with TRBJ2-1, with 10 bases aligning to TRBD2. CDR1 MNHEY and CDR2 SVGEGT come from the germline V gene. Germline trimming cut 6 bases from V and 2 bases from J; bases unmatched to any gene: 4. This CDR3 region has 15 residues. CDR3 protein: CASRPSGGAYNEQFF. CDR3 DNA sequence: TGTGCCAGCAGACCCAGCGGGGGGGCCTACAATGAGCAGTTCTTC.

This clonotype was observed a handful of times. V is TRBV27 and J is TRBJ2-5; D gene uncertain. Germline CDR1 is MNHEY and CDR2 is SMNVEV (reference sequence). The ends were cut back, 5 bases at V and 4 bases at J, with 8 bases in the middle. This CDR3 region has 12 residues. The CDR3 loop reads CASSPTPETQYF. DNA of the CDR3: TGTGCCAGCAGTCCAACACCAGAGACCCAGTACTTC.

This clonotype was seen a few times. Here the CDR3 DNA reads TGCGCCAGCAGCGGAGGGCCCGGCTCCTACGAGCAGTACTTC. This sequence encodes CASSGGPGSYEQYF. V and J are TRBV5-1 and TRBJ2-7; D is possibly TRBD2 (6 bases). Between the trimmed V and J ends, which lost 4 bases and 0 bases, there was a span of 11 bases. The germline CDR1 and CDR2 sequences are SGHRS and YFSETQ. The CDR3 covers 14 residues.

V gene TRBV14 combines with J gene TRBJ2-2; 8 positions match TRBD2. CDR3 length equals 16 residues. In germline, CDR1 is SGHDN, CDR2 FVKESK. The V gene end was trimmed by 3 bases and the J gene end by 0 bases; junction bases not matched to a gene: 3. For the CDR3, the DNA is TGTGCCAGCAGCCAGGTAGCGGGGTCGAACACCGGGGAGCTGTTTTTT. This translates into CASSQVAGSNTGELFF.

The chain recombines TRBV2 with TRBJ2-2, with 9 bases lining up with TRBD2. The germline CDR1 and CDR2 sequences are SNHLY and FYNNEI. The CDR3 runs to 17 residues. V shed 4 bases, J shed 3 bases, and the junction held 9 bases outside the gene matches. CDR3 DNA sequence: TGTGCCAGCAGTGCCTATCGCGGGGGGGCCTACACCGGGGAGCTGTTTTTT. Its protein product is CASSAYRGGAYTGELFF. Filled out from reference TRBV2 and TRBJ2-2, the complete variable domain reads EPEVTQTPSHQVTQMGQEVILRCVPISNHLYFYWYRQILGQKVEFLVSFYNNEISEKSEIFDDQFSVERPDGSNFTLKIRSTKLEDSAMYFCASSAYRGGAYTGELFFGEGSRLTVL.